The clone carrying this TCR beta chain occurred many times. This CDR3 contains 15 residues. CDR1 is DFQATT, CDR2 SNEGSKA, per germline (reference sequence). Trimming took off 0 bases at V and 4 bases at J, with 12 bases between the two ends. TCRdb re-analysed the 5' RACE reads in MiXCR, keeping a single row per CDR3 protein. The sample records about 360,000 distinct CDR3 sequences, 6.2% being singletons. The sample originates from a study of T cells after yellow fever vaccination. The V call is TRBV20-1, the J call TRBJ2-2; possibly TRBD1 for D (6 bases). Here the sequenced sample was PBMCs, taken 5 days after the yellow fever booster vaccination. The TCR sequence derives from a man between 25 and 39 years old who received the YFV17D yellow fever vaccine. The DNA for the CDR3 is TGCAGTGCTAGAGATGTAAACAGGGTCACCGGGGAGCTGTTTTTT. It specifies CSARDVNRVTGELFF.